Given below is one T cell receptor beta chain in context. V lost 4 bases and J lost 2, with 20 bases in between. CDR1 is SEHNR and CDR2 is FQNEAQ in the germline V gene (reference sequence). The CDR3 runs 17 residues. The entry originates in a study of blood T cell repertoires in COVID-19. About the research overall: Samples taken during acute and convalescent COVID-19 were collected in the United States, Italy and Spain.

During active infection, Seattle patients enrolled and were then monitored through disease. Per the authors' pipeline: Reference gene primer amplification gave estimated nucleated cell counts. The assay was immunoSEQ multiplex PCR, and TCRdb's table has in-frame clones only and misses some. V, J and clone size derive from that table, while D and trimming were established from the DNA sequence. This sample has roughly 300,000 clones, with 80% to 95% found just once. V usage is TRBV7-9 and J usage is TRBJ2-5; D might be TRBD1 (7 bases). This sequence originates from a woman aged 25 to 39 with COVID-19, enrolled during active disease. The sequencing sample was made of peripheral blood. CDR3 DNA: TGTGCCAGCAGCTACCCCCAGGGGGTAGCGGTACAAGAGACCCAGTACTTC. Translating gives CASSYPQGVAVQETQYF.